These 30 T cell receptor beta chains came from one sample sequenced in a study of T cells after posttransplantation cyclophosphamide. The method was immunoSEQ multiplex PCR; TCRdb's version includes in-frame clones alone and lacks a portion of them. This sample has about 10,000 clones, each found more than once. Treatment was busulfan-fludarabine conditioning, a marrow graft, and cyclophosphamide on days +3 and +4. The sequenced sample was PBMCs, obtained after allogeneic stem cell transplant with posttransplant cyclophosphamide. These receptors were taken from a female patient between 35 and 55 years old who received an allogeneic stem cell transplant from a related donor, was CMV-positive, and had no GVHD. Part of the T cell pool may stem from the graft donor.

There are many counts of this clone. This CDR3 reads CASSSPGTDTQYF. The DNA for the CDR3 is TGTGCCAGCAGCTCCCCTGGCACAGATACGCAGTATTTT. The chain links TRBV7-9 to TRBJ2-3, with no clear D. The CDR3 consists of 13 residues. The germline V and J ends were trimmed by 4 bases and 1 base, with 6 bases remaining between them. Germline V gene data show CDR1 as SEHNR and CDR2 as FQNEAQ (reference sequence).

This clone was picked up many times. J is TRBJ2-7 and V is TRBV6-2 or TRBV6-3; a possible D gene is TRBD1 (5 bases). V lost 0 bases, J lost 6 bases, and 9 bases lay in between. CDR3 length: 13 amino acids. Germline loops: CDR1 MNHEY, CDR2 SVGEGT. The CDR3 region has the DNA TGTGCCAGCAGTTACTCAGGGGAACGCGAGCAGTACTTC. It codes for CASSYSGEREQYF.

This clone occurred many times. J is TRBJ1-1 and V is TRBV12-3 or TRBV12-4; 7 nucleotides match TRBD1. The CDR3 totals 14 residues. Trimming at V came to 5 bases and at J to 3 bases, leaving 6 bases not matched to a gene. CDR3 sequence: CASSVYRGDTEAFF. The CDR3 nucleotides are TGTGCCAGCAGTGTCTACAGGGGTGACACTGAAGCTTTCTTT.

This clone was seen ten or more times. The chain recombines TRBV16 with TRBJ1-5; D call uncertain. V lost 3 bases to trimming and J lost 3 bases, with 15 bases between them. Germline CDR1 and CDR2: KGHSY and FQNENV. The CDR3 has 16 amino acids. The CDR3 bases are TGTGCCAGCAGCCAGCGAGTAGGGCCTGCCAATCAGCCCCAGCATTTT. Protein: CASSQRVGPANQPQHF. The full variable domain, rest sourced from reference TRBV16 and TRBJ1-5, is GEEVAQTPKHLVRGEGQKAKLYCAPIKGHSYVFWYQQVLKNEFKFLISFQNENVFDETGMPKERFSAKCLPNSPCSLEIQATKLEDSAVYFCASSQRVGPANQPQHFGDGTRLSIL.

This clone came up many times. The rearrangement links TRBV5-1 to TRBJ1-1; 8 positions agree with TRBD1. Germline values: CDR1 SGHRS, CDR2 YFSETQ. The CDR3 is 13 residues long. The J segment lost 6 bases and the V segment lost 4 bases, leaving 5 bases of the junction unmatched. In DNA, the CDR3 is TGCGCCAGCAGCGATGCAGGGGGCCCTGAAGCTTTCTTT. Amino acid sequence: CASSDAGGPEAFF.

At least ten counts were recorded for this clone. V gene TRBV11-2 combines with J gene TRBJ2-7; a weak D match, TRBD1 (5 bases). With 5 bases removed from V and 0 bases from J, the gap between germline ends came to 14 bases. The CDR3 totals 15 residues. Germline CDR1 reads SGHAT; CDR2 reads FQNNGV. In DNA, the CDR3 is TGTGCCAGCAGCAAAGGGGCCAGCAACTCCTACGAGCAGTACTTC. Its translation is CASSKGASNSYEQYF. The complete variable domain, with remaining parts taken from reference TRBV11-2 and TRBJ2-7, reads EAGVAQSPRYKIIEKRQSVAFWCNPISGHATLYWYQQILGQGPKLLIQFQNNGVVDDSQLPKDRFSAERLKGVDSTLKIQPAKLEDSAVYLCASSKGASNSYEQYFGPGTRLTVT.

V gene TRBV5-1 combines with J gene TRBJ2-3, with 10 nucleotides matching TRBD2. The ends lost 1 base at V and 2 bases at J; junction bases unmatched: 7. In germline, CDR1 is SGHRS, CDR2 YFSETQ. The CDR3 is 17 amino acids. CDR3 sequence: CASSLSQRGGFTDTQYF. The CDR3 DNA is TGCGCCAGCAGCTTGTCCCAGCGGGGGGGCTTCACAGATACGCAGTATTTT.

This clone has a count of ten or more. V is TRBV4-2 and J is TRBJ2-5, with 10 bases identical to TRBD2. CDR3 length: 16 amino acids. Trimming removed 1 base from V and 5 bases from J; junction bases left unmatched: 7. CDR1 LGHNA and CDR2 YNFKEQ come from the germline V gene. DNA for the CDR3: TGTGCCAGCAGCCAAGGGGAGCGGGGGGGCCGGGAGACCCAGTACTTC. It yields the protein CASSQGERGGRETQYF.

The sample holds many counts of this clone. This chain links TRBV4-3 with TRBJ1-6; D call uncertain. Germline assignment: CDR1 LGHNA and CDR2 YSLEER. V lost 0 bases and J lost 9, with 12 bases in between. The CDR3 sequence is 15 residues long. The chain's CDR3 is CASSQEEGKASPLHF. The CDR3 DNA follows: TGCGCCAGCAGCCAAGAGGAGGGTAAGGCTTCACCCCTCCACTTT.

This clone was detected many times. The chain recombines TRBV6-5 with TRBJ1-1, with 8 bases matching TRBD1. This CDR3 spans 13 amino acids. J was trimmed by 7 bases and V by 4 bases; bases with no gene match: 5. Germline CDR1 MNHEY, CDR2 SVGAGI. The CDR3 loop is CASSLKDRDEAFF. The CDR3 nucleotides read TGTGCCAGCAGTTTAAAGGACAGGGATGAAGCTTTCTTT.

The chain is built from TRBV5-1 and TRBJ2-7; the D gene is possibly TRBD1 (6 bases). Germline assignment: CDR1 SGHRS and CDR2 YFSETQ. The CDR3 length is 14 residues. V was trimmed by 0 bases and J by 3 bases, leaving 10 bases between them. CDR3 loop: CASSLEQGFYEQYF. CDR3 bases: TGCGCCAGCAGCTTGGAACAGGGATTCTACGAGCAGTACTTC.

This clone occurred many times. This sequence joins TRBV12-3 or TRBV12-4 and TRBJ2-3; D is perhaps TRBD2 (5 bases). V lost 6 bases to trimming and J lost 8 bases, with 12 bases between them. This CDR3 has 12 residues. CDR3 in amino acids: CASSWTHGTQYF. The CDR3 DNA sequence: TGTGCCAGCAGCTGGACTCACGGTACGCAGTATTTT.

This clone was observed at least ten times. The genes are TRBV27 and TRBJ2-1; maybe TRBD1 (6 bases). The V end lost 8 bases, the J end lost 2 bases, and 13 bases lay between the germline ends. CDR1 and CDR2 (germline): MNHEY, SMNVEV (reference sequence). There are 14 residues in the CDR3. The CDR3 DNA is TGTGCCAGCGCATTACAGGGCCCCTACAATGAGCAGTTCTTC. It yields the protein CASALQGPYNEQFF.

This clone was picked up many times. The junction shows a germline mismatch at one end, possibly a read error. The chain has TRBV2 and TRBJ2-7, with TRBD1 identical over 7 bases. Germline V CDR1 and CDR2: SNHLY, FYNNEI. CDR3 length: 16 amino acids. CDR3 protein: CASREADRAGSYEQYF. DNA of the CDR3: TGTGCCAGCAGAGAAGCTGACAGGGCGGGCTCCTACGAGCAGTACTTC.

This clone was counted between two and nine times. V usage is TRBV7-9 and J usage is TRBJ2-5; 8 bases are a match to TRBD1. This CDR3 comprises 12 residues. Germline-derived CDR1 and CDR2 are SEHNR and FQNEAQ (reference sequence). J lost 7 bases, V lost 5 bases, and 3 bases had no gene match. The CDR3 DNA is TGTGCCAGCAGCCCAGGGGGCGCGACCCAGTACTTC. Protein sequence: CASSPGGATQYF.

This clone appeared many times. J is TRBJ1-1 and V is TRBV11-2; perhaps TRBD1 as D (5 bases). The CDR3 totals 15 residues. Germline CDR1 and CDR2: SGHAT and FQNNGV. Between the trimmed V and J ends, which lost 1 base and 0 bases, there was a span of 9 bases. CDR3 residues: CASSLVGGLNTEAFF. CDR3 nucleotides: TGTGCCAGCAGCTTAGTGGGGGGACTGAACACTGAAGCTTTCTTT.

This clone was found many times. The DNA of the CDR3 is TGTGCCAGCAGTTACGCAGGACAGGGGAACAATGAGCAGTTCTTC. Amino acid sequence: CASSYAGQGNNEQFF. The chain has TRBV6-2 or TRBV6-3 and TRBJ2-1; 9 nucleotides align to TRBD1. V shed 2 bases, J shed 5 bases, and the junction held 4 bases outside the gene matches. The CDR3 has 15 amino acids. From germline, CDR1 is MNHEY and CDR2 SVGEGT.

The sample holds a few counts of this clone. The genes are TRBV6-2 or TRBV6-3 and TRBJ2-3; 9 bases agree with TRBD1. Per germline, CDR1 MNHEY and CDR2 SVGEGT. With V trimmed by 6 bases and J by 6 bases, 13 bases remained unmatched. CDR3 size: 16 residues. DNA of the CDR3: TGTGCCAGCAGATTCCCCGCCGGACAGGGGACGGATACGCAGTATTTT. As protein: CASRFPAGQGTDTQYF.

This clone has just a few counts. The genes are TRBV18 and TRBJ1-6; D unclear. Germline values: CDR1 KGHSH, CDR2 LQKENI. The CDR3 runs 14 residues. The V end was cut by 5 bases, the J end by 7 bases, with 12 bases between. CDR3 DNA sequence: TGTGCCAGCTCAACGCAGGTCGACAATTCACCCCTCCACTTT. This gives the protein CASSTQVDNSPLHF.

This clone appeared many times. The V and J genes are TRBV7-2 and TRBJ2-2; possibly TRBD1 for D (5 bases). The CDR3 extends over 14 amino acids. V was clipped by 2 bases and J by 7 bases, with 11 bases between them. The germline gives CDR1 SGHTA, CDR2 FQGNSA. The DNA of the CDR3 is TGTGCCAGCAGCTTAAGTCAGGGTAACGGGGAGCTGTTTTTT. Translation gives CASSLSQGNGELFF.

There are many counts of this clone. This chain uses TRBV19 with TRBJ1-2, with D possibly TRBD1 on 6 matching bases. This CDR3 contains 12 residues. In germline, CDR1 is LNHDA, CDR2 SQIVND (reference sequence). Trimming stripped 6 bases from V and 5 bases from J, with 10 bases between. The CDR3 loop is CASRYREYGYTF. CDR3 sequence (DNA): TGTGCCAGTAGGTACAGGGAATATGGCTACACCTTC.

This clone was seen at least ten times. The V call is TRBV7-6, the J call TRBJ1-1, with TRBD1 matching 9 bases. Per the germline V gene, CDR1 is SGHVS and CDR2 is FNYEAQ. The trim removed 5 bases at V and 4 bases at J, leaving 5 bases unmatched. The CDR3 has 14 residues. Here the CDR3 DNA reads TGTGCCAGCAGCCTAGGACAGGGGACCACTGAAGCTTTCTTT. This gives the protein CASSLGQGTTEAFF.

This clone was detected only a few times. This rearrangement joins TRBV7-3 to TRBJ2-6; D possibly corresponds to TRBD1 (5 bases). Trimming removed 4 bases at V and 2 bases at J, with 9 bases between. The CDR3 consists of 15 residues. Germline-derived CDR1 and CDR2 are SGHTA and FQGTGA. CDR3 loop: CASSSQGTGANVLTF. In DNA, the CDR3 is TGTGCCAGCAGCTCTCAGGGAACTGGGGCCAACGTCCTGACTTTC.

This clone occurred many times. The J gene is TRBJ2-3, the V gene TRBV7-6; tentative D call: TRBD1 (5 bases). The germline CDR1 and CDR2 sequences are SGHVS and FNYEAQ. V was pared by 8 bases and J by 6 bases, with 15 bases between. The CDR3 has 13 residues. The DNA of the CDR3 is TGTGCCAGCGGCCTGACAGCCCCTGATACGCAGTATTTT. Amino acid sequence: CASGLTAPDTQYF.

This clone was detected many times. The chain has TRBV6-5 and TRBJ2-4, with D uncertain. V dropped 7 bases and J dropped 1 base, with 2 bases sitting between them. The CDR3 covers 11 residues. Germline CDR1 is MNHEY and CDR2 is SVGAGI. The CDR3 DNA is TGTGCCAGCACTGCCAAAAACATTCAGTACTTC. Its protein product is CASTAKNIQYF.

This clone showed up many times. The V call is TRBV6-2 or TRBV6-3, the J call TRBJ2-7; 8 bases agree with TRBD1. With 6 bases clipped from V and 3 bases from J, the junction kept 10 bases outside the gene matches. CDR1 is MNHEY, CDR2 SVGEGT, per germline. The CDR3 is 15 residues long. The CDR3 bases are TGTGCCAGCAGGAATCCAGGGGGCCAAAACTACGAGCAGTACTTC. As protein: CASRNPGGQNYEQYF.

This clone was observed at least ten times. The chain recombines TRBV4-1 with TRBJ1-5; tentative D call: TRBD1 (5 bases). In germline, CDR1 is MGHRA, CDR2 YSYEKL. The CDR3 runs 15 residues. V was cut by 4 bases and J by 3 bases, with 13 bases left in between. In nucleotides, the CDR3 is TGCGCCAGCAGCCCCAGGGAGGGATTCAATCAGCCCCAGCATTTT. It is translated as CASSPREGFNQPQHF.

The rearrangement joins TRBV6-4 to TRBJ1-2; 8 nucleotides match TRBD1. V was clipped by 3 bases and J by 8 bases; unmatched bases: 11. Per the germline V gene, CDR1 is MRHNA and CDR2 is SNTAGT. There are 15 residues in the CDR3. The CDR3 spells CASSEGGGQVWGYTF. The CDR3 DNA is TGTGCCAGCAGTGAGGGGGGGGGACAGGTTTGGGGCTACACCTTC.

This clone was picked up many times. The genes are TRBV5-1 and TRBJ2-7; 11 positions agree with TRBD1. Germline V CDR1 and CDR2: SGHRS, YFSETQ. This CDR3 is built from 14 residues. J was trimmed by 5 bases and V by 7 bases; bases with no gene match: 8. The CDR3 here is CASSQGQGVDEQYF. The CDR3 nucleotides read TGCGCCAGCTCTCAGGGACAGGGGGTGGACGAGCAGTACTTC.

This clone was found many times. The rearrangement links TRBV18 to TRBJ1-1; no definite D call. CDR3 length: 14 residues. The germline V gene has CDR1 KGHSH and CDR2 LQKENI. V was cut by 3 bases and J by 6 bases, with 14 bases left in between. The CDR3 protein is CASSPSRNGAEAFF. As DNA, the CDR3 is TGTGCCAGCTCACCCAGTCGTAATGGTGCTGAAGCTTTCTTT.